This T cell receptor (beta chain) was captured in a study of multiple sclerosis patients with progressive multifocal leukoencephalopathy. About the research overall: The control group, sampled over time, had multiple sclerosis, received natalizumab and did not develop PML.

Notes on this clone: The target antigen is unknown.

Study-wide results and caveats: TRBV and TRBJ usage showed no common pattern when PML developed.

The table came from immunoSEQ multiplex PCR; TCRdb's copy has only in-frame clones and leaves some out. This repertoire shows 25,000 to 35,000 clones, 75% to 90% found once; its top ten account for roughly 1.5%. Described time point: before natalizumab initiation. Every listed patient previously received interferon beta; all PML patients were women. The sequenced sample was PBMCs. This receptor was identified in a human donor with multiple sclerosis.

The CDR3 reads CASSPSAGVDEQYF. CDR3 sequence (DNA): TGTGCCAGCAGCCCGTCCGCGGGAGTGGACGAGCAGTACTTC. V gene TRBV7-8 combines with J gene TRBJ2-7; 7 bases align to TRBD2. Losses at the gene ends were 5 bases for V and 5 bases for J; bases not matched to a gene: 9. The CDR3 runs 14 residues. Germline loops: CDR1 SGHVS, CDR2 FQNEAQ. The full variable domain, completed using reference TRBV7-8 and TRBJ2-7, is GAGVSQSPRYKVAKRGQDVALRCDPISGHVSLFWYQQALGQGPEFLTYFQNEAQLDKSGLPSDRFFAERPEGSVSTLKIQRTQQEDSAVYLCASSPSAGVDEQYFGPGTRLTVT.